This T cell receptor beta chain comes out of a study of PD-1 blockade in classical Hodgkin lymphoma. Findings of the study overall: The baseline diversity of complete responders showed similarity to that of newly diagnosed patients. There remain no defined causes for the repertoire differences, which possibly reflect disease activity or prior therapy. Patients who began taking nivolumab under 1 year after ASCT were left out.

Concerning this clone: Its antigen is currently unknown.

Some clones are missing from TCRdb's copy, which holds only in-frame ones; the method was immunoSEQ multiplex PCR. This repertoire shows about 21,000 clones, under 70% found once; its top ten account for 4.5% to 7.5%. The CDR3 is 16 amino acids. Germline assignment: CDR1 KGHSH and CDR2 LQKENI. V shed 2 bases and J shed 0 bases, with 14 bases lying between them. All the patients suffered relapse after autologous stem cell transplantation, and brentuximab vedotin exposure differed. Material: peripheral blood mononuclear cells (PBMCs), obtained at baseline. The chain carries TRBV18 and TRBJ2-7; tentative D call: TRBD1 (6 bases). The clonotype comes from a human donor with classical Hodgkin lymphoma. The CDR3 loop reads CASSPSGQLFSYEQYF. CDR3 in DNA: TGTGCCAGCTCACCAAGTGGACAGCTATTCTCCTACGAGCAGTACTTC.